This T cell receptor (beta chain) stems from a study of OX40 agonist ivuxolimab in advanced cancers. Study summary: It was permissible to have had prior anti-PD-1, anti-PD-L1 or anti-CTLA-4 therapy, and around 43% had some. Overall study findings and caveats: Clonal expansion from baseline to week 6 occurred in both CD4+ and CD8+ T cells.

Using immunoSEQ multiplex PCR, the repertoire was profiled, and TCRdb retains in-frame clones only, with some absent. The data contain some 60,000 clones, about 85% of them singletons. No patient had autoimmune disease or received systemic immunosuppression. With regard to this clone: The antigen is not known.

The sequence was obtained from an adult with an advanced solid tumor such as melanoma, head and neck, liver or kidney cancer. Sequencing was performed on CD4+ or CD8+ T cells sorted from blood, taken in a trial of the OX40 agonist ivuxolimab.

CDR3 sequence reads: CASSVEWTGGRKETQYF. The CDR3 nucleotides are TGTGCCAGCAGCGTAGAATGGACAGGGGGCCGGAAAGAGACCCAGTACTTC. The V and J genes are TRBV9 and TRBJ2-5; 11 bases align to TRBD1. CDR3 length: 17 amino acids. Germline values: CDR1 SGDLS, CDR2 YYNGEE. With V trimmed by 0 bases and J by 3 bases, 7 bases remained unmatched.